The 5 T cell receptor beta chains presented below share a single source sample, sequenced in a study of molecular identifiers for immune sequencing clone quantification (dated by TCRdb to the late 2010s). Receptor amplification or capture employed PCR. Sequenced using an Illumina HiSeq 4000. TCRdb applied fastp at Q25 and MiXCR to the public reads, then kept only in-frame beta chains. Each CDR3 protein gets just one entry, which takes the most common genes and DNA from the rows behind it. The sample records around 470,000 distinct CDR3 sequences, about a fifth of which are singletons. The ten largest clones take up 0.7% to 0.95% of the sample. What was sequenced was naive CD8+ T cells from blood, with Jurkat cell RNA spiked in. Reading the label with the study, this specimen's cell subset or site is: FACS-sorted CD8+CD4-CCR7+CD45RA+ naive T cells. These receptors were taken from a human donor in good health. Some libraries in this study had Jurkat cell RNA spiked in.

The gene calls are TRBV20-1 and TRBJ2-7, with D possibly TRBD2 on 5 matching bases. The V end was cut by 5 bases, the J end by 2 bases, with 10 bases between. The CDR3 runs to 12 residues. Germline V gene data show CDR1 as DFQATT and CDR2 as SNEGSKA (reference sequence). The CDR3 is CSADRETYEQYF. The CDR3 DNA sequence: TGCAGTGCTGACCGGGAAACCTACGAGCAGTACTTC.

This clonotype was detected only a few times. J is TRBJ2-7 and V is TRBV7-9; 7 nucleotides match TRBD1. Germline V gene lookup returns CDR1 SEHNR and CDR2 FQNEAQ (reference sequence). J lost 3 bases, V lost 5 bases, and 10 bases had no gene match. The CDR3 totals 15 residues. CDR3 protein: CASSGTTGFGYEQYF. In nucleotides, the CDR3 is TGTGCCAGCAGCGGGACGACAGGGTTTGGCTACGAGCAGTACTTC.

This clonotype came up a few times. The chain recombines TRBV15 with TRBJ2-1; TRBD1 agrees at 8 bases. V lost 9 bases and J lost 1; bases outside the gene matches: 2. The germline V gene encodes CDR1 LNHNV and CDR2 YYDKDF (reference sequence). CDR3 length equals 13 residues. CDR3 sequence: CATRQGSYNEQFF. For the CDR3, the DNA is TGTGCCACTAGACAGGGGTCCTACAATGAGCAGTTCTTC.

This clonotype has just a few counts. CDR3 nucleotide sequence: TGTGCCAGCGGCCTACTCTTGGTTTCTGGGGCCAACGTCCTGACTTTC. It is translated as CASGLLLVSGANVLTF. The chain recombines TRBV11-1 with TRBJ2-6; no clear D gene. Per germline, CDR1 SGHAT and CDR2 FQDESV (reference sequence). Deletions cut 8 bases from V and 1 base from J, with 15 bases between. The CDR3 totals 16 residues.

Note on this clonotype: Since a much larger clone is just one base distant, this may be a read error. V is TRBV4-3 and J is TRBJ2-2, with TRBD1 matching 9 bases. Germline CDR1 reads LGHNA; CDR2 reads YSLEER. Losses at the gene ends were 2 bases for V and 4 bases for J; bases not matched to a gene: 5. CDR3 length: 16 amino acids. CDR3 nucleotide sequence: TGCGCCAGCAGCCAACACAGGGGGCACTTCACCGGGGAGCTGTTTTTT. Translating it yields CASSQHRGHFTGELFF.